These 26 T cell receptor beta chains share one sample of origin, sequenced in a study of technical replicates of blood from a few donors. Repertoires were generated with immunoSEQ multiplex PCR, while TCRdb's copy carries only in-frame clones and drops some. Among approximately 51,000 clones listed, roughly 95% were seen once. The sample consisted of PBMCs. These receptors came from a human donor in good health. Some clones in this sample may be carry-over from other donors' samples.

The chain combines TRBV19 with TRBJ2-7, with 8 bases identical to TRBD1. V was clipped by 9 bases and J by 6 bases; unmatched bases: 13. Germline-derived CDR1 and CDR2 are LNHDA and SQIVND (reference sequence). The CDR3 has 14 residues. The CDR3 here is CASWAGTGGSEQYF. The CDR3 nucleotides read TGTGCCAGCTGGGCCGGGACAGGAGGGTCCGAGCAGTACTTC.

The chain carries TRBV5-1 and TRBJ2-7; TRBD1 might be the D (6 bases). CDR1 is SGHRS, CDR2 YFSETQ, per germline. CDR3 length: 14 residues. Trimming took 0 bases from V and 2 from J, leaving 9 bases between them. CDR3 protein: CASSLDDRTYEQYF. Here the CDR3 DNA reads TGCGCCAGCAGCTTGGACGACAGGACCTACGAGCAGTACTTC.

The J gene is TRBJ1-4, the V gene TRBV10-3, with D maybe TRBD1 (5 bases). Trimming stripped 3 bases from V and 5 bases from J, with 10 bases between. This CDR3 is built from 14 residues. Germline V gene lookup returns CDR1 ENHRY and CDR2 SYGVKD. CDR3 residues: CAISEPGGNEKLFF. CDR3 DNA sequence: TGTGCCATCAGTGAACCGGGGGGAAATGAAAAACTGTTTTTT.

The chain combines TRBV5-4 with TRBJ2-2; 12 positions match TRBD1. V dropped 4 bases and J dropped 4; count of bases not matched to a gene: 8. Germline V gene lookup returns CDR1 SGHNT and CDR2 YYREEE (reference sequence). The CDR3 has 17 residues. CDR3 protein: CASSPGTGGAGTGELFF. For the CDR3, the DNA is TGTGCCAGCAGCCCTGGGACAGGGGGCGCGGGCACCGGGGAGCTGTTTTTT.

V usage is TRBV9 and J usage is TRBJ1-5; D is perhaps TRBD1 (5 bases). Germline assignment: CDR1 SGDLS and CDR2 YYNGEE. This CDR3 contains 14 residues. Trimming took 0 bases from V and 7 from J, leaving 11 bases between them. CDR3 region: CASSVGGGLQPQHF. The CDR3 DNA reads TGTGCCAGCAGCGTAGGTGGGGGGTTGCAGCCCCAGCATTTT.

The CDR3 spells CASSAGSYNSPLHF. The CDR3 bases are TGTGCCAGCAGCGCCGGCTCCTATAATTCACCCCTCCACTTT. The chain carries TRBV5-4 and TRBJ1-6; D is unresolved. This CDR3 is 14 amino acids long. Trimming took 4 bases from V and 0 from J, leaving 5 bases between them. Germline V lookup: CDR1 SGHNT, CDR2 YYREEE (reference sequence).

The V and J genes are TRBV18 and TRBJ1-5; maybe TRBD1 (5 bases). CDR1 is KGHSH, CDR2 LQKENI, per germline. Deletions cut 2 bases from V and 1 base from J, with 15 bases between. The CDR3 spans 17 residues. CDR3 in amino acids: CASSPSWGGRSNQPQHF. CDR3 nucleotides: TGTGCCAGCTCACCATCTTGGGGGGGGAGAAGCAATCAGCCCCAGCATTTT. Based on the CDR3 plus reference TRBV18 and TRBJ1-5, the full variable domain is NAGVMQNPRHLVRRRGQEARLRCSPMKGHSHVYWYRQLPEEGLKFMVYLQKENIIDESGMPKERFSAEFPKEGPSILRIQQVVRGDSAAYFCASSPSWGGRSNQPQHFGDGTRLSIL.

The sample holds one count of this clone. This chain links TRBV4-1 with TRBJ2-5; D is uncertain. Germline V gives CDR1 MGHRA, CDR2 YSYEKL. The CDR3 consists of 20 residues. Trimming shortened V by 0 bases and J by 0 bases, and 23 bases separated the two germline ends. CDR3 amino acids: CASSQDSVGTDLLYQETQYF. The CDR3 nucleotides are TGCGCCAGCAGCCAAGATTCGGTCGGTACAGATCTACTCTACCAAGAGACCCAGTACTTC.

The chain joins TRBV15 to TRBJ2-3; maybe TRBD2 (5 bases). Trimming cost V 1 base and J 2 bases, with 16 bases left between them. The CDR3 is made up of 17 amino acids. Germline CDR1 LNHNV, CDR2 YYDKDF (reference sequence). Here the CDR3 DNA reads TGTGCCACCAGCAGAGCCCCCCTCCGGACTTTCACAGATACGCAGTATTTT. Translating gives CATSRAPLRTFTDTQYF.

The CDR3 loop reads CASRDSPFNEQYF. Here the CDR3 DNA reads TGTGCCAGTCGGGACTCCCCTTTCAACGAGCAGTACTTC. The V and J genes are TRBV19 and TRBJ2-7; maybe TRBD2 (6 bases). Per germline, CDR1 LNHDA and CDR2 SQIVND (reference sequence). The ends were cut back, 8 bases at V and 5 bases at J, with 16 bases in the middle. The CDR3 contains 13 residues.

The chain links TRBV7-9 to TRBJ1-4, with D perhaps TRBD1 (6 bases). The germline gives CDR1 SEHNR, CDR2 FQNEAQ (reference sequence). V lost 5 bases and J 4 bases, leaving 11 bases between the germline ends. The CDR3 contains 14 residues. The CDR3 spells CASSARQVNEKLFF. In nucleotides, the CDR3 is TGTGCCAGCAGCGCTAGACAGGTTAATGAAAAACTGTTTTTT.

The gene calls are TRBV11-2 and TRBJ2-3; 7 bases map to TRBD1. Trimming took 4 bases from V and 2 from J; bases not matched to a gene: 9. Germline CDR1 SGHAT, CDR2 FQNNGV. There are 16 residues in the CDR3. CDR3 sequence: CASSYSGDRLTDTQYF. The CDR3 nucleotides are TGTGCCAGCAGCTATTCCGGGGACAGACTCACAGATACGCAGTATTTT.

The V gene is TRBV6-5, the J gene TRBJ1-4; TRBD1 might be the D (5 bases). The CDR3 covers 13 residues. The germline CDR1 and CDR2 sequences are MNHEY and SVGAGI. Trimming removed 5 bases from V and 10 bases from J, with 14 bases in between. The DNA for the CDR3 is TGTGCCAGCAGTCCTCCGGGAGGGACAAAACTGTTTTTT. This translates into CASSPPGGTKLFF.

The chain employs TRBV6-5 and TRBJ1-1, with D maybe TRBD1 (5 bases). Germline V CDR1 and CDR2: MNHEY, SVGAGI. Trimming took 0 bases from V and 10 from J, leaving 18 bases between them. The CDR3 is made up of 15 amino acids. The CDR3 sequence is CASSYSRRGSSGAFF. The CDR3 region has the DNA TGTGCCAGCAGTTACTCGAGGAGGGGCTCCTCCGGAGCTTTCTTT.

The V gene is TRBV7-2, the J gene TRBJ2-1; 13 bases line up with TRBD2. Unmatched junction bases numbered 11, after V lost 4 bases and J lost 5 bases. CDR1 is SGHTA, CDR2 FQGNSA, per germline. CDR3 length: 18 amino acids. CDR3 nucleotide sequence: TGTGCCAGCAGCTCCCTAGGGCCGGGACTAGCGGGGAACAATGAGCAGTTCTTC. This translates into CASSSLGPGLAGNNEQFF.

This chain connects TRBV21-1 to TRBJ1-6; the table's D call of TRBD1 was not tested on the DNA. TRBV21-1 is classified as a pseudogene. CDR3 length equals 18 residues. The CDR3 reads CASNPKDSKSSYNSPLHF. CDR3 in DNA: TGTGCCAGCAACCCGAAGGACAGTAAAAGCTCCTATAATTCACCCCTCCACTTT.

The genes are TRBV11-2 and TRBJ2-7, with a tentative D call TRBD2 (6 bases). The V end lost 5 bases, the J end lost 1 base, and 18 bases lay between the germline ends. The CDR3 consists of 16 residues. Per the germline V gene, CDR1 is SGHAT and CDR2 is FQNNGV. The CDR3 here is CASSPIWGVNSYEQYF. The CDR3 bases are TGTGCCAGCAGCCCTATATGGGGGGTCAATTCCTACGAGCAGTACTTC.

The chain recombines TRBV2 with TRBJ2-4, with D maybe TRBD1 (6 bases). V was clipped by 6 bases and J by 4 bases, with 16 bases between them. Germline CDR1 and CDR2: SNHLY and FYNNEI. CDR3 length: 15 residues. CDR3 nucleotide sequence: TGTGCCAGCAGCGTCCGGGACACTCTTAAAAACATTCAGTACTTC. Translating it yields CASSVRDTLKNIQYF.

In DNA, the CDR3 is TGCGCCAGCAGCCGGACTAGCGGGGGAGGTCGGCAAGAGACCCAGTACTTC. Protein: CASSRTSGGGRQETQYF. The V gene is TRBV5-1, the J gene TRBJ2-5, with 13 bases identical to TRBD2. J lost 2 bases, V lost 4 bases, and 8 bases had no gene match. Germline CDR1 reads SGHRS; CDR2 reads YFSETQ. The CDR3 is 17 residues long. Full variable domain (remainder filled in from reference TRBV5-1 and TRBJ2-5): KAGVTQTPRYLIKTRGQQVTLSCSPISGHRSVSWYQQTPGQGLQFLFEYFSETQRNKGNFPGRFSGRQFSNSRSEMNVSTLELGDSALYLCASSRTSGGGRQETQYFGPGTRLLVL.

The V and J genes are TRBV5-4 and TRBJ2-7, with 11 bases aligning to TRBD1. CDR3 length equals 15 residues. V lost 5 bases to trimming and J lost 3 bases; unmatched junction nucleotides: 7. CDR1 and CDR2 (germline): SGHNT, YYREEE (reference sequence). Here the CDR3 reads CASSQPGQGDYEQYF. The CDR3 DNA reads TGTGCCAGCAGTCAGCCGGGACAGGGGGACTACGAGCAGTACTTC. The variable domain in full, completed from reference TRBV5-4 and TRBJ2-7, reads ETGVTQSPTHLIKTRGQQVTLRCSSQSGHNTVSWYQQALGQGPQFIFQYYREEENGRGNFPPRFSGLQFPNYSSELNVNALELDDSALYLCASSQPGQGDYEQYFGPGTRLTVT.

The rearrangement links TRBV1 to TRBJ1-4; TRBD1 is the table's D call and was not checked against the DNA. TRBV1 is given as a pseudogene. The CDR3 is made up of 19 amino acids. The CDR3 DNA follows: TGCACCAGCAGCCATCTAAAGGAGGAAGGGGGCTTGGGTAATGAAAAACTGTTTTTT. Translated: CTSSHLKEEGGLGNEKLFF.

The rearrangement links TRBV18 to TRBJ1-2, with D perhaps TRBD1 (5 bases). CDR3 size: 13 residues. V lost 0 bases and J lost 6, with 8 bases in between. In germline, CDR1 is KGHSH, CDR2 LQKENI. For the CDR3, the DNA is TGTGCCAGCTCACCACCGGTCAGGGATGGCTACACCTTC. The encoded protein is CASSPPVRDGYTF.

The chain is built from TRBV5-6 and TRBJ1-2, with no clear D. Germline CDR1 is SGHDT and CDR2 is YYEEEE. Trimming removed 0 bases at V and 0 bases at J, with 15 bases between. The CDR3 loop spans 17 amino acids. CDR3 residues: CASSLGGSPQPNYGYTF. In DNA, the CDR3 is TGTGCCAGCAGCTTGGGAGGGTCCCCACAGCCTAACTATGGCTACACCTTC.

The chain couples TRBV2 to TRBJ1-2; perhaps TRBD1 as D (5 bases). The V and J ends lost 7 bases and 0 bases respectively, with 12 bases between them. The CDR3 extends over 14 amino acids. Germline CDR1 is SNHLY and CDR2 is FYNNEI. The CDR3 DNA reads as TGTGCCAGCAAGGGAGGGGTGTCTAACTATGGCTACACCTTC. The encoded protein is CASKGGVSNYGYTF. Filled out from reference TRBV2 and TRBJ1-2, the complete variable domain reads EPEVTQTPSHQVTQMGQEVILRCVPISNHLYFYWYRQILGQKVEFLVSFYNNEISEKSEIFDDQFSVERPDGSNFTLKIRSTKLEDSAMYFCASKGGVSNYGYTFGSGTRLTVV.

Remarks on this clone: Other DNA sequences within the sample encode an identical CDR3. The J gene is TRBJ2-5, the V gene TRBV5-4, with TRBD1 matching 7 bases. The junction had 6 bases not matched to a gene; V was cut back by 3 bases and J by 4 bases. The CDR3 consists of 14 residues. From germline, CDR1 is SGHNT and CDR2 YYREEE (reference sequence). CDR3 nucleotide sequence: TGTGCCAGCAGCTCCCGGGACAGAGGAGAGACCCAGTACTTC. Its translation is CASSSRDRGETQYF.

The chain is built from TRBV6-5 and TRBJ2-3; D is undetermined. CDR3 length: 14 residues. Trimming took 2 bases from V and 1 from J, leaving 7 bases between them. Per the germline V gene, CDR1 is MNHEY and CDR2 is SVGAGI. The CDR3 is CASSYQTGTDTQYF. The CDR3 coding sequence is TGTGCCAGCAGTTACCAGACTGGCACAGATACGCAGTATTTT.